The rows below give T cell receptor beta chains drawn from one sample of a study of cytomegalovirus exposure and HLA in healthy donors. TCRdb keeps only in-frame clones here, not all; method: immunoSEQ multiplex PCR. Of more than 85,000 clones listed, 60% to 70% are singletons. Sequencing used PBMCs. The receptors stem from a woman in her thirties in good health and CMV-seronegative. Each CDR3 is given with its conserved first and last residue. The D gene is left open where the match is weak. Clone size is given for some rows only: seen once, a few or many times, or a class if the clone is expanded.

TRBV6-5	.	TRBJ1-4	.	TGTGCCAGCAGTTACTCCACTGGGGAGGAGGAAAAACTGTTTTTT	CASSYSTGEEEKLFF
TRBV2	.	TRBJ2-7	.	TGTGCCAGCAGTGAGACAACAGCCTACGAGCAGTACTTC	CASSETTAYEQYF
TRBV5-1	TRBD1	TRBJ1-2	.	TGCGCCAGCAGCTTGGGGGACCACAGGGGGAATGGCTACACCTTC	CASSLGDHRGNGYTF
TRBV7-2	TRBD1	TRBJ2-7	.	TGTGCCAGCAGCCTAAAGACAGGGGGAAACGAGCAGTACTTC	CASSLKTGGNEQYF
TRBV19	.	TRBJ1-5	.	TGTGCCAGTAAAACGGGGAGCAATCAGCCCCAGCATTTT	CASKTGSNQPQHF
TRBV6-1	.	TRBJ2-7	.	TGTGCCAGCAGGGACCCAGGGTACGAGCAGTACTTC	CASRDPGYEQYF
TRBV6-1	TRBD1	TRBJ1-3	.	TGTGCCAGCACCGACAGGGCTGACTCTGGAAACACCATATATTTT	CASTDRADSGNTIYF
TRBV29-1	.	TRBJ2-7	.	TGCAGCGTTGGTTCAGCCTACGAGCAGTACTTC	CSVGSAYEQYF
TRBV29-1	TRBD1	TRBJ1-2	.	TGCAGCGTCCAGGACAGGGGGCTCTTAGGCTACACCTTC	CSVQDRGLLGYTF
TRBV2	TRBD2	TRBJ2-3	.	TGTGCCAGCACCAAGACTAGCGCTAAAGGGGATACGCAGTATTTT	CASTKTSAKGDTQYF
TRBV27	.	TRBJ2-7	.	TGTGCCAGCAGTTTTGTCCGGACTGGGGAGCAGTACTTC	CASSFVRTGEQYF
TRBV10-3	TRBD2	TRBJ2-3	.	TGTGCCACGCGGGGGGAATCCACAGATACGCAGTATTTT	CATRGESTDTQYF
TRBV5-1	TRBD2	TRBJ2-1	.	TGCGCCAGCTCCCTTCTTACGGGGGGGAGCAATGAGCAGTTCTTC	CASSLLTGGSNEQFF
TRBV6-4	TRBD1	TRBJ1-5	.	TGTGCCAGCAGTAGCTCGACAGGGACTCAGCCCCAGCATTTT	CASSSSTGTQPQHF
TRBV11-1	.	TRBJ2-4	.	TGTGCCAGCAGCTTAATGCGTGGGGGCGACGGCATTCAGTACTTC	CASSLMRGGDGIQYF
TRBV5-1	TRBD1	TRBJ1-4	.	TGCGCCAGCAGCGCCGGGACAGGGACAGCAACTAATGAAAAACTGTTTTTT	CASSAGTGTATNEKLFF
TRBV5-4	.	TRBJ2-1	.	TGTGCCAGCAGCTTCGACGGGACATCCTACAATGAGCAGTTCTTC	CASSFDGTSYNEQFF
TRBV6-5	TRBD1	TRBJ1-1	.	TGTGCCAGCAGTTACTCTCCAGGGGGTGACACTGAAGCTTTCTTT	CASSYSPGGDTEAFF
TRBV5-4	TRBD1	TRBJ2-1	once	TGTGCCAGCAGCTTGGATCTCAACAGGGGCCCCTACAATGAGCAGTTCTTC	CASSLDLNRGPYNEQFF
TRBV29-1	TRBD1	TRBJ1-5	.	TGCAGCGTCGAGACAGGGATCAATCAGCCCCAGCATTTT	CSVETGINQPQHF
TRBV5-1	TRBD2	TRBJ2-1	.	TGCGCCAGCAGCTACGTGACTAGCGGTTACAATGAGCAGTTCTTC	CASSYVTSGYNEQFF
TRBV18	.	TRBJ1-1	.	TGTGCCAGCTCACCGATGGTAGGGGCGGGAGACACTGAAGCTTTCTTT	CASSPMVGAGDTEAFF
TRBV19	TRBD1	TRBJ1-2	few	TGTGCCAGTAGCCGAACCTCCGGGACAGGGAATGGCTACACCTTC	CASSRTSGTGNGYTF
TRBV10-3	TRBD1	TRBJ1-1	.	TGTGCCATCAGGACAGGGGGGGGGCACACTGAAGCTTTCTTT	CAIRTGGGHTEAFF
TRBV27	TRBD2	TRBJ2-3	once	TGTGCCAGCAGTTTATTAGGACTAGCGGGAGGTACAGATACGCAGTATTTT	CASSLLGLAGGTDTQYF
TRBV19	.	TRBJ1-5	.	TGTGCCAGTAACCCCAAGAGGGATCAGCCCCAGCATTTT	CASNPKRDQPQHF
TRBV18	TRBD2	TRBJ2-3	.	TGTGCCAGCTCACCCCTGCCTAGCGGTTTCTCAGATACGCAGTATTTT	CASSPLPSGFSDTQYF
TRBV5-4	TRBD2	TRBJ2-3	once	TGTGCCAGCAGCTTTAGCGGGGGCGGGGATACGCAGTATTTT	CASSFSGGGDTQYF
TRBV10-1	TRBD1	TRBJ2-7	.	TGCGCCAGCAGCCCCGGGACAGCACTTTACGAGCAGTACTTC	CASSPGTALYEQYF
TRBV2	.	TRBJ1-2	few	TGTGCCAGCGGACAGCTTAGGGGCTACACCTTC	CASGQLRGYTF
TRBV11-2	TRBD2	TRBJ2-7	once	TGTGCCAGCGGACCGGGACTAGCGAACGAGCAGTACTTC	CASGPGLANEQYF
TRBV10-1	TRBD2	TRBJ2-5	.	TGCGCCAGCAGCCTTGGGACTAGCGGGAGAGAGACCCAGTACTTC	CASSLGTSGRETQYF
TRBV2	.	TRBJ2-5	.	TGTGCCAGCAGAAAGGGGGAGACCCAGTACTTC	CASRKGETQYF
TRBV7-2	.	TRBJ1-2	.	TGTGCCAGCAGCTTAGCGACGGGGGATGGCTACACCTTC	CASSLATGDGYTF
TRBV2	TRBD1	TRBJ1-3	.	TGTGCCAGCAAGGACAGGGGGTGGGCTGGAAACACCATATATTTT	CASKDRGWAGNTIYF
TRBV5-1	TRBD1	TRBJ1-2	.	TGCGCCAGCAGCAGGGACAGGGGGGCCTATGGCTACACCTTC	CASSRDRGAYGYTF
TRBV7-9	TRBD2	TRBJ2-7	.	TGTGCCAGCACCCAACCGGGAGGGTCCCGCGAGCAGTACTTC	CASTQPGGSREQYF
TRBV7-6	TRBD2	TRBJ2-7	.	TGTGCCAGCAGCAGCCGGGCCATGGCTAGCGGGAGGGCTCTTTACGAGCAGTACTTC	CASSSRAMASGRALYEQYF
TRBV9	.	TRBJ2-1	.	TGTGCCAGCAGCGTTCAGGGGGGCCTATACAATGAGCAGTTCTTC	CASSVQGGLYNEQFF
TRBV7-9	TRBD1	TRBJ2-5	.	TGTGCCAGCAGCCAAGGACAGGGGGTGCGGGAGACCCAGTACTTC	CASSQGQGVRETQYF
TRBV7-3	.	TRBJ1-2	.	TGTGCCAGCAGCTCCAGGGTATTAGGCTACACCTTC	CASSSRVLGYTF
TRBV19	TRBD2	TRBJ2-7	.	TGTGCCAGCACTAGCGGGAGAGACAACTCCTACGAGCAGTACTTC	CASTSGRDNSYEQYF
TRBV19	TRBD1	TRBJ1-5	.	TGTGCCAGTAGTGATCTACAGGGGAATAGCAATCAGCCCCAGCATTTT	CASSDLQGNSNQPQHF